This entry features one T cell receptor (beta chain) sequence. Its matching antigen is unknown. The source of the sample is a study of cytotoxic CD8 clonotypes in ibrutinib-treated CLL. Looking at the study overall: The authors obtained response samples at a median of about 12 months of treatment, range 6 to 36. General observations from the study: Having risen at ibrutinib response, clonality had fallen back toward baseline by progression. Circulating CD8+ T-cell counts were tracked by baseline clonality, which exceeded that of age-matched healthy donors.

Between the trimmed V and J ends, which lost 4 bases and 8 bases, there was a span of 14 bases. From germline, CDR1 is SGHDN and CDR2 FVKESK. There are 13 residues in the CDR3. Only in-frame clones appear in the TCRdb table, and some are missing; sequencing was by immunoSEQ multiplex PCR. This sample carries around 310,000 clones, 80% of them seen once, and the ten largest clones take 5.5% to 8%. The J gene is TRBJ1-2, the V gene TRBV14; D remains ambiguous. The receptor's source is a human donor with chronic lymphocytic leukemia. Sequenced material: PBMCs, taken before ibrutinib treatment. CDR3 sequence reads: CASSLRIEGGYTF. In DNA form, the CDR3 reads TGTGCCAGCAGCCTCCGAATCGAAGGGGGCTACACCTTC.